The 20 T cell receptor beta chains presented below share a single source sample, sequenced in a study of T cells in localized non-small cell lung cancer. Method: immunoSEQ multiplex PCR; TCRdb's copy keeps in-frame clones and lacks some. Of around 34,000 clones in the sample, around 93% were seen once. Source: peripheral blood, taken before any cancer treatment. The receptors stem from a female donor over 55 with stage I lung adenocarcinoma.

The chain links TRBV15 to TRBJ2-7; the match to TRBD2 covers 10 bases. The germline V gene has CDR1 LNHNV and CDR2 YYDKDF (reference sequence). The CDR3 is 15 amino acids. Trimming removed 5 bases from V and 4 bases from J; junction bases left unmatched: 8. CDR3 nucleotides: TGTGCCACCAGCCTGGGGGCTAGCGGGAGTTACGAGCAGTACGTC. Its protein is CATSLGASGSYEQYV.

This chain joins TRBV13 and TRBJ2-3; perhaps TRBD1 as D (5 bases). The CDR3 spans 16 residues. V lost 5 bases to trimming and J lost 0 bases, with 15 bases between them. The V gene's germline CDR1 is PRHDT and CDR2 FYEKMQ (reference sequence). The CDR3 nucleotides read TGTGCCAGCAGCCCCCGAACGACAGAAAGCACAGATACGCAGTATTTT. Translated, it gives CASSPRTTESTDTQYF. The variable domain in full, with the rest retrieved from reference TRBV13 and TRBJ2-3, is AAGVIQSPRHLIKEKRETATLKCYPIPRHDTVYWYQQGPGQDPQFLISFYEKMQSDKGSIPDRFSAQQFSDYHSELNMSSLELGDSALYFCASSPRTTESTDTQYFGPGTRLTVL.

V usage is TRBV19 and J usage is TRBJ1-1, with 9 bases aligning to TRBD1. V shed 7 bases, J shed 4 bases, and the junction held 4 bases outside the gene matches. The CDR3 consists of 13 residues. Germline V CDR1 and CDR2: LNHDA, SQIVND (reference sequence). DNA of the CDR3: TGTGCCAGTACCCCGACAGGGGGCACTGAAGCTTTCTTT. Amino acid sequence: CASTPTGGTEAFF.

V gene TRBV19 combines with J gene TRBJ1-5, with 7 bases aligning to TRBD1. Trimming cost V 8 bases and J 3 bases; bases outside gene matches: 13. The CDR3 has 16 residues. Germline V gives CDR1 LNHDA, CDR2 SQIVND (reference sequence). The CDR3 sequence is CASATLPGQLNQPQHF. The CDR3 DNA follows: TGTGCCAGTGCCACCCTCCCGGGACAGCTCAATCAGCCCCAGCATTTT.

The chain joins TRBV5-1 to TRBJ1-3, with D uncertain. Germline CDR1 is SGHRS and CDR2 is YFSETQ. CDR3 size: 15 residues. V lost 0 bases, J lost 0 bases, and 7 bases lay in between. The DNA of the CDR3 is TGCGCCAGCAGCTTGGACGGATACTCTGGAAACACCATATATTTT. This gives the protein CASSLDGYSGNTIYF.

The chain uses TRBV7-9 and TRBJ2-7; 8 nucleotides match TRBD2. This CDR3 is 14 amino acids long. Germline CDR1 SEHNR, CDR2 FQNEAQ (reference sequence). The junction had 4 bases not matched to a gene; V was cut back by 4 bases and J by 2 bases. The CDR3 spells CASSSEGLAYEQYF. CDR3 nucleotides: TGTGCCAGCAGCTCTGAGGGACTAGCCTACGAGCAGTACTTC.

The CDR3 sequence: CASRDGGRNEQYF. The CDR3 DNA reads TGTGCCAGCAGAGACGGGGGGAGAAACGAGCAGTACTTC. The gene calls are TRBV2 and TRBJ2-7; 7 positions match TRBD2. V shed 6 bases, J shed 5 bases, and the junction held 7 bases outside the gene matches. Germline V gene lookup returns CDR1 SNHLY and CDR2 FYNNEI. This CDR3 spans 13 amino acids.

V and J are TRBV5-4 and TRBJ2-3, with TRBD2 identical over 13 bases. J was trimmed by 1 base and V by 4 bases; bases with no gene match: 6. The CDR3 totals 17 residues. Per germline, CDR1 SGHNT and CDR2 YYREEE (reference sequence). CDR3 region: CASSPGTSGDGTDTQYF. In nucleotides, the CDR3 is TGTGCCAGCAGCCCGGGGACTAGCGGGGACGGCACAGATACGCAGTATTTT.

The sample holds a few counts of this clone. The chain is built from TRBV10-3 and TRBJ1-1; 8 bases map to TRBD1. V was clipped by 5 bases and J by 2 bases; unmatched bases: 4. The CDR3 is 14 residues long. Per the germline V gene, CDR1 is ENHRY and CDR2 is SYGVKD. CDR3 in amino acids: CAISPGTGNTEAFF. The CDR3 bases are TGTGCCATCAGTCCCGGGACAGGCAACACTGAAGCTTTCTTT.

The rearrangement joins TRBV4-3 to TRBJ2-6; 9 nucleotides line up with TRBD2. CDR3 length equals 20 residues. Trimming at V came to 5 bases and at J to 4 bases, leaving 18 bases not matched to a gene. Germline values: CDR1 LGHNA, CDR2 YSLEER. CDR3: CASSSATIAGVGSGANVLTF. The CDR3 DNA reads TGCGCCAGCAGCTCTGCAACGATAGCGGGAGTGGGCTCCGGGGCCAACGTCCTGACTTTC.

The chain joins TRBV30 to TRBJ1-3; 7 bases fit TRBD1. CDR3 size: 16 residues. Germline V gene sequence: CDR1 GTSNPN, CDR2 SVGIG (reference sequence). Trimming removed 3 bases from V and 0 bases from J; junction bases left unmatched: 8. CDR3 amino acids: CAWRVPGTVSGNTIYF. The CDR3 DNA sequence: TGTGCCTGGAGGGTGCCGGGGACAGTCTCTGGAAACACCATATATTTT.

The rearrangement joins TRBV28 to TRBJ2-2, with unresolved D. Germline-derived CDR1 and CDR2 are MDHEN and SYDVKM. The CDR3 has 12 amino acids. V was trimmed by 1 base and J by 8 bases, leaving 5 bases between them. CDR3 sequence reads: CASSLYPGELFF. CDR3 sequence (DNA): TGTGCCAGCAGTTTATATCCGGGGGAGCTGTTTTTT.

The rearrangement links TRBV19 to TRBJ1-5; TRBD1 agrees at 7 bases. Germline V lookup: CDR1 LNHDA, CDR2 SQIVND (reference sequence). V lost 3 bases and J lost 0; bases outside the gene matches: 5. This CDR3 region has 16 residues. This chain's CDR3 is CASSIQGGYSNQPQHF. The CDR3 nucleotides read TGTGCCAGTAGTATTCAGGGGGGGTATAGCAATCAGCCCCAGCATTTT.

This clone appeared once. The CDR3 loop reads CASSPDRGYEQYF. The DNA of the CDR3 is TGCGCCAGCAGCCCGGACAGGGGCTACGAGCAGTACTTC. The genes are TRBV5-1 and TRBJ2-7, with 9 positions matching TRBD1. The CDR3 totals 13 residues. The junction had 2 bases not matched to a gene; V was cut back by 4 bases and J by 3 bases. Germline V gene sequence: CDR1 SGHRS, CDR2 YFSETQ.

The chain is built from TRBV2 and TRBJ2-7; D remains ambiguous. Germline V CDR1 and CDR2: SNHLY, FYNNEI. The CDR3 spans 12 residues. Trimming took 2 bases from V and 4 from J, leaving 6 bases between them. The CDR3 loop is CASSERGYEQYV. CDR3 DNA: TGTGCCAGCAGTGAAAGAGGTTACGAGCAGTACGTC.

V and J are TRBV7-3 and TRBJ1-1, with D possibly TRBD1 on 5 matching bases. CDR3 length: 13 amino acids. CDR1 is SGHTA and CDR2 is FQGTGA in the germline V gene. Trimming left V 4 bases short and J 5 bases short, with 11 bases between. The CDR3 is CASSYQGGTEAFF. CDR3 in DNA: TGTGCCAGCAGCTATCAGGGTGGGACTGAAGCTTTCTTT.

This sequence joins TRBV28 and TRBJ2-7; D uncertain. The CDR3 has 12 residues. V was pared by 3 bases and J by 7 bases, with 10 bases between. In germline, CDR1 is MDHEN, CDR2 SYDVKM. This chain's CDR3 is CASSFPFGEQYF. The DNA of the CDR3 is TGTGCCAGCAGTTTCCCCTTCGGAGAGCAGTACTTC.

This sequence joins TRBV18 and TRBJ2-3; weak D call: TRBD2 (5 bases). Deletions cut 3 bases from V and 0 bases from J, with 10 bases between. Germline V gives CDR1 KGHSH, CDR2 LQKENI. The CDR3 is 15 amino acids. DNA for the CDR3: TGTGCCAGCTCACCGCCGAGGACTAGCACAGATACGCAGTATTTT. Encoded protein: CASSPPRTSTDTQYF.

The V gene is TRBV7-7, the J gene TRBJ2-2; unclear D gene. The CDR3 has 13 residues. Germline lookup yields CDR1 SSHAT and CDR2 FNYEAQ (reference sequence). The V and J ends lost 5 bases and 5 bases respectively, with 9 bases between them. CDR3 nucleotide sequence: TGTGCCAGCAGCCCAAGCGTAACCGGGGAGCTGTTTTTT. Translating gives CASSPSVTGELFF.

The rearrangement links TRBV28 to TRBJ1-2; perhaps TRBD1 as D (5 bases). CDR3 length: 11 amino acids. Germline loops: CDR1 MDHEN, CDR2 SYDVKM. V lost 3 bases and J lost 7, with 6 bases in between. Here the CDR3 reads CASSFQGGYTF. The CDR3 bases are TGTGCCAGCAGTTTTCAGGGTGGCTACACCTTC.